This T cell receptor beta chain was sequenced for a study of beta chain features in type 1 diabetes. Study summary: Sorted cells, approximately 100,000,000 in number, were examined across all samples. Overall study results and limits: Type 1 diabetes patients had fewer VDJ junction insertions and more deletions. TCRB CDR3 length was moderately but significantly reduced in all four CD4+ subsets of Type 1 diabetes patients.

This clone was observed a few times. Its antigen remains unknown. Expressed TCRB transcripts got sequenced, as all isolated RNA was reverse transcribed. Clones were sequenced by immunoSEQ multiplex PCR, and TCRdb holds only the in-frame ones, with some missing. The sample holds roughly 290,000 clones, around 7.8% seen once. From germline, CDR1 is MDHEN and CDR2 SYDVKM. With 5 bases clipped from V and 4 bases from J, the junction kept 12 bases outside the gene matches. The CDR3 is 16 amino acids. Sample: central memory CD4+ T cells from blood. The source of this sequence is a woman aged 18-30 years in good health. The V gene is TRBV28, the J gene TRBJ2-5; TRBD2 matches 8 bases. The CDR3 spells CASSRIAGRPGETQYF. The CDR3 nucleotides read TGTGCCAGCAGTCGTATAGCGGGGCGCCCGGGAGAGACCCAGTACTTC.